These 15 T cell receptor beta chains were sequenced from one sample in a study of CD8 T cells in Susac syndrome. RNA totalling roughly 0.45 to 1 ug underwent reverse transcription with random hexamers. TCRdb reanalysed the immunoSEQ multiplex PCR reads using MiXCR and keeps one entry per CDR3 protein. The sample lists 95,000 to 150,000 distinct CDR3 sequences, 96% seen once, with less than 0.15% in the top ten. Sequenced input: CD4+ T cells from PBMCs. Receptor source: a human donor with Susac syndrome.

The genes are TRBV7-3 and TRBJ1-1; TRBD1 aligns across 10 bases. The ends lost 2 bases at V and 5 bases at J; junction bases unmatched: 5. Per germline, CDR1 SGHTA and CDR2 FQGTGA. The CDR3 covers 15 residues. CDR3 nucleotide sequence: TGTGCCAGCAGCTTACGGGACAGGGGTGGAACTGAAGCTTTCTTT. Translation: CASSLRDRGGTEAFF.

The chain is built from TRBV24-1 and TRBJ2-5; D not certain. The CDR3 runs 10 residues. Deletions cut 4 bases from V and 5 bases from J, with 1 base between. Germline lookup yields CDR1 KGHDR and CDR2 SFDVKD. This chain's CDR3 is CATSEETQYF. The DNA of the CDR3 is TGTGCCACCAGTGAGGAGACCCAGTACTTC.

V usage is TRBV5-1 and J usage is TRBJ1-3; 9 bases agree with TRBD1. V lost 3 bases and J lost 4; bases outside the gene matches: 8. The CDR3 consists of 16 residues. Per germline, CDR1 SGHRS and CDR2 YFSETQ. The CDR3 coding sequence is TGCGCCAGCAGCTCAACCGGGACAGGGATGGGAAACACCATATATTTT. Amino acid sequence: CASSSTGTGMGNTIYF.

This chain connects TRBV20-1 to TRBJ2-3; 8 bases match TRBD2. From germline, CDR1 is DFQATT and CDR2 SNEGSKA (reference sequence). The CDR3 spans 14 residues. The V segment lost 5 bases and the J segment 3 bases; nucleotides outside the gene matches: 7. The CDR3 coding sequence is TGCAGTGCTGCCAGTCCGGGAGGGACAGATACGCAGTATTTT. Its protein product is CSAASPGGTDTQYF.

J is TRBJ1-4 and V is TRBV7-2; tentative D call: TRBD1 (5 bases). Between the trimmed V and J ends, which lost 5 bases and 8 bases, there was a span of 18 bases. Germline V gene data show CDR1 as SGHTA and CDR2 as FQGNSA. The CDR3 has 15 amino acids. CDR3 protein: CASSPQGNRGEKLFF. CDR3 bases: TGTGCCAGCAGCCCTCAGGGCAATAGAGGGGAAAAACTGTTTTTT.

The rearrangement joins TRBV28 to TRBJ2-1, with D possibly matching TRBD1 (6 bases). This CDR3 is built from 14 residues. Trimming shortened V by 6 bases and J by 2 bases, and 11 bases separated the two germline ends. The germline V gene encodes CDR1 MDHEN and CDR2 SYDVKM. The CDR3 DNA follows: TGTGCCAGCAGCAAAACAGGGACCTACAATGAGCAGTTCTTC. Amino acids: CASSKTGTYNEQFF.

J is TRBJ1-1 and V is TRBV30, with D unclear. V shed 0 bases and J shed 4 bases, with 3 bases lying between them. The CDR3 is 11 residues long. Germline values: CDR1 GTSNPN, CDR2 SVGIG (reference sequence). CDR3 sequence reads: CAWSVGTEAFF. Here the CDR3 DNA reads TGTGCCTGGAGTGTAGGCACTGAAGCTTTCTTT.

CDR3 nucleotide sequence: TGTGCCACCAGCATTTGGACAGATACGCAGTATTTT. This gives the protein CATSIWTDTQYF. The chain joins TRBV15 to TRBJ2-3; the D is unclear. CDR1 is LNHNV and CDR2 is YYDKDF in the germline V gene (reference sequence). V lost 4 bases and J lost 3, with 5 bases in between. The CDR3 runs to 12 residues.

The table lists this clonotype with a count of one. The gene calls are TRBV29-1 and TRBJ2-7; 16 bases are a match to TRBD2. Unmatched junction bases numbered 8, after V lost 5 bases and J lost 7 bases. CDR1 SQVTM and CDR2 ANQGSEA come from the germline V gene. This CDR3 is 15 amino acids long. The CDR3 here is CSVPRGTSGRGEQYF. For the CDR3, the DNA is TGCAGCGTTCCACGAGGGACTAGCGGGAGGGGGGAGCAGTACTTC.

This sequence joins TRBV2 and TRBJ1-1; D is perhaps TRBD1 (5 bases). Germline CDR1 SNHLY, CDR2 FYNNEI. V was clipped by 6 bases and J by 4 bases, with 12 bases between them. The CDR3 is 13 amino acids. The CDR3 protein is CASSSQDSTEAFF. CDR3 DNA: TGTGCCAGCAGCTCACAGGATAGCACTGAAGCTTTCTTT. The entire variable domain, with the rest obtained from reference TRBV2 and TRBJ1-1, is as follows: EPEVTQTPSHQVTQMGQEVILRCVPISNHLYFYWYRQILGQKVEFLVSFYNNEISEKSEIFDDQFSVERPDGSNFTLKIRSTKLEDSAMYFCASSSQDSTEAFFGQGTRLTVV.

The J gene is TRBJ2-2, the V gene TRBV24-1, with TRBD1 matching over 7 bases. V shed 4 bases, J shed 1 base, and the junction held 2 bases outside the gene matches. Germline-derived CDR1 and CDR2 are KGHDR and SFDVKD. The CDR3 length is 15 residues. The CDR3 coding sequence is TGTGCCACCAGTGACCGACAGGGGAACACCGGGGAGCTGTTTTTT. Its translation is CATSDRQGNTGELFF.

The gene calls are TRBV30 and TRBJ2-5; D is unclear. In germline, CDR1 is GTSNPN, CDR2 SVGIG (reference sequence). The length of the CDR3 is 14 residues. Trimming removed 2 bases at V and 9 bases at J, with 19 bases between. The CDR3 region has the DNA TGTGCCTGGAGTTCCAGGATTGCGTGGGCGGCCCAGTACTTC. As protein: CAWSSRIAWAAQYF. The variable domain in full, with the rest retrieved from reference TRBV30 and TRBJ2-5, is SQTIHQWPATLVQPVGSPLSLECTVEGTSNPNLYWYRQAAGRGLQLLFYSVGIGQISSEVPQNLSASRPQDRQFILSSKKLLLSDSGFYLCAWSSRIAWAAQYFGPGTRLLVL.

This chain uses TRBV7-6 with TRBJ2-2; D is uncertain. The CDR3 spans 14 residues. Trimming left V 0 bases short and J 3 bases short, with 5 bases between. Per germline, CDR1 SGHVS and CDR2 FNYEAQ. DNA of the CDR3: TGTGCCAGCAGCTTAGCTGGGGACACCGGGGAGCTGTTTTTT. Protein: CASSLAGDTGELFF. Looking up the rest from reference TRBV7-6 and TRBJ2-2 gives the full variable domain: GAGVSQSPRYKVTKRGQDVALRCDPISGHVSLYWYRQALGQGPEFLTYFNYEAQQDKSGLPNDRFSAERPEGSISTLTIQRTEQRDSAMYRCASSLAGDTGELFFGEGSRLTVL.

V usage is TRBV29-1 and J usage is TRBJ1-1; D ambiguous. V shed 5 bases and J shed 5 bases, with 9 bases lying between them. Germline V lookup: CDR1 SQVTM, CDR2 ANQGSEA. The CDR3 length is 11 residues. The CDR3 sequence: CSVLPGTEAFF. In DNA, the CDR3 is TGCAGCGTTCTTCCCGGGACTGAAGCTTTCTTT.

The V call is TRBV7-2, the J call TRBJ2-5; TRBD1 or TRBD2 may be the D gene (5 bases each). Trimming pared 3 bases from V and 4 bases from J, leaving 9 bases between. This CDR3 is built from 13 residues. Germline loops: CDR1 SGHTA, CDR2 FQGNSA. The CDR3 bases are TGTGCCAGCAGCTTTACTAGGGGAGAGACCCAGTACTTC. Residues: CASSFTRGETQYF.